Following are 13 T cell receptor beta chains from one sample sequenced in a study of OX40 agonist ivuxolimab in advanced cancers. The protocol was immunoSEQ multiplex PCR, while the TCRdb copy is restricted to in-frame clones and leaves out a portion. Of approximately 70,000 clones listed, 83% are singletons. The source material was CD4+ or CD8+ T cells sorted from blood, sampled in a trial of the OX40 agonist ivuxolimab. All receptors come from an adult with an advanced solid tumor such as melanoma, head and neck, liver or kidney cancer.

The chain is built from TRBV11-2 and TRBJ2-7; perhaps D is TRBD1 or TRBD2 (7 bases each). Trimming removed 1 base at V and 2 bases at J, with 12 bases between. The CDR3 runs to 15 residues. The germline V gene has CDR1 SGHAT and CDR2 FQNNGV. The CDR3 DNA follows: TGTGCCAGCAGCTTAGCCAGGGGGACTACCTACGAGCAGTACTTC. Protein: CASSLARGTTYEQYF.

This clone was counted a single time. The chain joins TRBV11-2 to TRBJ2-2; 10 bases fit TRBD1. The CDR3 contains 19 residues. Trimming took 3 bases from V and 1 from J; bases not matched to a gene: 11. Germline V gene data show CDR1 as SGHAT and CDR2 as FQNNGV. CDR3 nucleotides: TGTGCCAGCAGCTTTCGACAGGGGGCGGGTGGGCTGAACACCGGGGAGCTGTTTTTT. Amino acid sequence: CASSFRQGAGGLNTGELFF.

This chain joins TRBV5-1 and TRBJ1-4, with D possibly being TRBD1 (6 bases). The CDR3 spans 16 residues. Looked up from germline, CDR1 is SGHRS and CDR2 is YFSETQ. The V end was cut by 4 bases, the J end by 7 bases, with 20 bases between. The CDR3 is CASSITIQGLGEKLFF. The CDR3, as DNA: TGCGCCAGCAGCATAACTATACAGGGTTTGGGTGAAAAACTGTTTTTT.

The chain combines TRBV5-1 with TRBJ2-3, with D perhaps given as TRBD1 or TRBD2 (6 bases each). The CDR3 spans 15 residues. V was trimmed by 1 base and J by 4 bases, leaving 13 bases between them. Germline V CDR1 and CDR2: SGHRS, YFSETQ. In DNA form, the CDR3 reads TGCGCCAGCAGCTTGATCGGGGGCGAGCCAGATACGCAGTATTTT. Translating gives CASSLIGGEPDTQYF.

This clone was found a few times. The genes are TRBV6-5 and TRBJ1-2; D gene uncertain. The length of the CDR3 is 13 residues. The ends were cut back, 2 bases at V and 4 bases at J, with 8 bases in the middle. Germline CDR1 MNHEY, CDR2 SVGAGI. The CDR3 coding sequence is TGTGCCAGCAGTTACGCAGTTCGCTATGGCTACACCTTC. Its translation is CASSYAVRYGYTF.

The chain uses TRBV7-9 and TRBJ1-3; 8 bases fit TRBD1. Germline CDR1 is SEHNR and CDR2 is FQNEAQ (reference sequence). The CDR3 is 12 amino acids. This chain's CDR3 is CATQGAGNTIYF. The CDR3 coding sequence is TGTGCTACACAGGGGGCTGGAAACACCATATATTTT.

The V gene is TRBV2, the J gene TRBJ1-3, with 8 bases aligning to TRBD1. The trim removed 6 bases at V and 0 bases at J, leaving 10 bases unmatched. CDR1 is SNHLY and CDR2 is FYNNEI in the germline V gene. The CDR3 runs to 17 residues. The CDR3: CASSPSGTGGSGNTIYF. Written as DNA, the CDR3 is TGTGCCAGCAGCCCGTCCGGGACAGGAGGCTCTGGAAACACCATATATTTT.

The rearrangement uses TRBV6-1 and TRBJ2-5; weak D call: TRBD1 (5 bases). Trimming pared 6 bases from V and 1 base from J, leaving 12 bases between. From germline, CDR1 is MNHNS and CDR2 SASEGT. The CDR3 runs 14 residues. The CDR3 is CASSRQTTQETQYF. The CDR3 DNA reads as TGTGCCAGCAGCCGACAGACAACCCAAGAGACCCAGTACTTC.

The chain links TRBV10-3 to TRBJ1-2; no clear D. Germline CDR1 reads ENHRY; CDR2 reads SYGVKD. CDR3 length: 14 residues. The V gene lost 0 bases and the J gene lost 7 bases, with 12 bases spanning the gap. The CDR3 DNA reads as TGTGCCATCAGTGAGTCGACTGCAGAGGGTGGCTACACCTTC. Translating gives CAISESTAEGGYTF.

CDR3 bases: TGTGCCAGCAGGTACCAAGCGACGAACTATGGCTACACCTTC. Translated: CASRYQATNYGYTF. J is TRBJ1-2 and V is TRBV6-1, with D unclear. This CDR3 spans 14 amino acids. The V gene's germline CDR1 is MNHNS and CDR2 SASEGT. V was trimmed by 6 bases and J by 2 bases, leaving 13 bases between them.

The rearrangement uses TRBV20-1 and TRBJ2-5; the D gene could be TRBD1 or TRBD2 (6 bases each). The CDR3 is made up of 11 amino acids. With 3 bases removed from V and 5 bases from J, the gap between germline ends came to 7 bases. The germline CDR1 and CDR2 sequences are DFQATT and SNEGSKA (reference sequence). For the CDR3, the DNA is TGCAGTGCTAGCGGGGGCGAGACCCAGTACTTC. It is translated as CSASGGETQYF.

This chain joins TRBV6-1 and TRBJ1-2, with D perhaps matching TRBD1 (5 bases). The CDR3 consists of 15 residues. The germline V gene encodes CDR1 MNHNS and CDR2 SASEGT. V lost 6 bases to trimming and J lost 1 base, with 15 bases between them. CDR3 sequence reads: CASSPRGPNNYGYTF. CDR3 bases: TGTGCCAGCAGCCCCCGGGGCCCTAATAACTATGGCTACACCTTC.

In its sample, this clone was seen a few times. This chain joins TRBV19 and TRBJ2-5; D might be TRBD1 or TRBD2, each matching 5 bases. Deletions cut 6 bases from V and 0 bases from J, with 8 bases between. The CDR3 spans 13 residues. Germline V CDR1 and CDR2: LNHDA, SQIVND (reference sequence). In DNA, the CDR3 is TGTGCCAGTAGACCGGGACACCAAGAGACCCAGTACTTC. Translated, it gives CASRPGHQETQYF.